The clone carrying this T cell receptor (beta chain) was found once. These data belong to a study of blood T cell repertoires in COVID-19. On the study more broadly: Sites in the United States, Italy and Spain provided acute and convalescent COVID-19 samples. In each case, the material was cDNA or gDNA derived from T cells, B-cell-depleted T cells, or PBMCs.

In the authors' methods: Amplification of reference gene primers was used by the study to estimate nucleated cell counts. Sequencing used immunoSEQ multiplex PCR; TCRdb keeps in-frame clones, though not all of them. V and J calls and clone size are given by that table; D and trimming were obtained from the DNA. Of roughly 47,000 clones in the sample, 70% to 90% were seen once. Germline CDR1 and CDR2: SGHRS and YFSETQ. Trimming cost V 0 bases and J 1 base, with 11 bases left between them. The CDR3 has 16 amino acids. Seattle patient enrollment occurred during active infection, with longitudinal follow-up thereafter.

The clonotype originates from a woman of 80 years or more with COVID-19, enrolled during active disease. V gene TRBV5-1 combines with J gene TRBJ2-4; possibly TRBD1 for D (5 bases). The source material was peripheral blood. The CDR3 sequence: CASSLVTGRAKNIQYF. CDR3 coding DNA: TGCGCCAGCAGCTTGGTTACAGGCCGGGCCAAAAACATTCAGTACTTC.